This T cell receptor (beta chain) appears in the sequencing data of a study of OX40 agonist ivuxolimab in advanced cancers. Turning to the study itself: Hepatocellular carcinoma, melanoma, renal cell or head and neck cancer occurred in dose-escalation patients. Allowance was made for prior anti-PD-1, anti-PD-L1 or anti-CTLA-4 therapy, and about 40% had some.

Turning to this clone: The antigen is not known.

Clones were sequenced by immunoSEQ multiplex PCR, and TCRdb holds only the in-frame ones, with some missing. The sample has some 66,000 clones; roughly 90% are singletons. Overall study findings and caveats: Clones of CD4+ and CD8+ blood T cells grew by week 6 at doses of 0.1 to 3.0 mg/kg. The antigens recognized by the expanded peripheral T cells, that is their antigen specificity, were not determined.

The receptor's source is an adult with an advanced solid tumor such as melanoma, head and neck, liver or kidney cancer. Material: CD4+ or CD8+ T cells sorted from blood, obtained in a trial of the OX40 agonist ivuxolimab.

The CDR3 sequence: CASSSTGTNEKLFF. In nucleotides, the CDR3 is TGTGCCAGCTCTTCTACAGGGACGAACGAAAAACTGTTTTTT. The gene calls are TRBV18 and TRBJ1-4; D perhaps matches TRBD1 (6 bases). The CDR3 sequence is 14 residues long. V lost 6 bases to trimming and J lost 8 bases, with 16 bases between them. Looked up from germline, CDR1 is KGHSH and CDR2 is LQKENI.